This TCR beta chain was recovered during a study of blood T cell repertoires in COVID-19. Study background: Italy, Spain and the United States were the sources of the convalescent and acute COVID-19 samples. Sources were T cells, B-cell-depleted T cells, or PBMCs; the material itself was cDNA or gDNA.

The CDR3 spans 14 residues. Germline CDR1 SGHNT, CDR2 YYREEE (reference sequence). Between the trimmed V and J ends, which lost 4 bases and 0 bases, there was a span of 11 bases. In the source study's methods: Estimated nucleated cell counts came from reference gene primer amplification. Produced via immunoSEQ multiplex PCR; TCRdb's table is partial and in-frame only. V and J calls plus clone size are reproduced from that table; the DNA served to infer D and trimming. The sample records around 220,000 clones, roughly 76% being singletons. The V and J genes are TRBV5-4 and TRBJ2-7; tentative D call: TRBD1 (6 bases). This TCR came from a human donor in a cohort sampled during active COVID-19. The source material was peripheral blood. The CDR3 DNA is TGTGCCAGCAGCAAAGGGGGTTCCTCCTACGAGCAGTACTTC. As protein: CASSKGGSSYEQYF.